Listed below are T cell receptor beta chains from one sample, sequenced in a study of brain metastases from non-small cell lung cancer. Measured with immunoSEQ multiplex PCR; TCRdb has only the in-frame clones, and not every one. The profile shows about 6,000 clones, approximately 82% of them singletons. Sequenced input: primary lung tumor tissue. These receptors originate from a donor older than 35 with non-small cell lung cancer. Each CDR3 is given with its conserved first and last residue. The D gene is left open where the match is weak. Some rows have no size entry. The others give once, few or many, or a class for an expanded clone.

TRBV2	.	TRBD1	TRBJ1-2	CASNLDRGVGYTF	TGTGCCAGCAACCTTGACAGGGGGGTTGGCTACACCTTC
TRBV5-1	.	.	TRBJ1-5	CASSPSPGSNQPQHF	TGCGCCAGCAGCCCATCCCCAGGTAGCAATCAGCCCCAGCATTTT
TRBV12-3/TRBV12-4	.	.	TRBJ2-7	CASSPSYEQYF	TGTGCCAGCAGTCCCTCCTACGAGCAGTACTTC
TRBV6-1	.	.	TRBJ2-1	CASSERQSGGEQFF	TGTGCCAGCAGTGAGAGGCAGTCTGGGGGTGAGCAGTTCTTC
TRBV6-5	.	TRBD2	TRBJ2-3	CASSSLAGGADTQYF	TGTGCCAGCAGTTCTCTAGCGGGGGGGGCAGATACGCAGTATTTT
TRBV6-5	.	.	TRBJ2-7	CASSERGSYEQYF	TGTGCCAGCAGCGAGAGGGGGTCCTACGAGCAGTACTTC
TRBV12-3/TRBV12-4	.	.	TRBJ2-7	CASSPGTRYEQYF	TGTGCCAGCAGCCCCGGGACACGTTACGAGCAGTACTTC
TRBV6-1	few	.	TRBJ1-1	CASSEALGAFF	TGTGCCAGCAGTGAGGCCCTGGGGGCTTTCTTT
TRBV19	.	.	TRBJ1-2	CASTHLRAADYGYTF	TGTGCCAGTACCCACCTACGAGCGGCCGACTATGGCTACACCTTC
TRBV5-8	.	.	TRBJ1-1	CASSWGDRLNTEAFF	TGTGCCAGCAGCTGGGGGGACCGCCTGAACACTGAAGCTTTCTTT
TRBV19	.	.	TRBJ1-1	CASSISARIRTEAFF	TGTGCCAGTAGTATAAGTGCCCGGATTAGGACTGAAGCTTTCTTT
TRBV11-3	once	TRBD1	TRBJ1-5	CASSYRGTNQPQHF	TGTGCCAGCAGCTACAGGGGTACGAATCAGCCCCAGCATTTT
TRBV5-4	once	.	TRBJ1-1	CASSLIVAGEAFF	TGTGCCAGCAGCTTGATAGTGGCAGGCGAAGCTTTCTTT
TRBV19	.	.	TRBJ1-2	CASRSGQLNYGYTF	TGTGCCAGTAGGTCCGGACAGCTTAACTATGGCTACACCTTC
TRBV19	.	.	TRBJ2-2	CASSNWGRIGELFF	TGTGCCAGTAGTAACTGGGGGCGGATCGGGGAGCTGTTTTTT
TRBV6-6	.	.	TRBJ2-3	CASSSINRDPTQYF	TGTGCCAGCAGTTCTATAAACCGGGATCCTACGCAGTATTTT
TRBV6-5	once	TRBD1	TRBJ1-6	CASQRTGNNSPLHF	TGTGCTAGCCAACGGACAGGGAATAATTCACCCCTCCACTTT
TRBV7-3	.	.	TRBJ1-1	CASSSGGFNTEAFF	TGTGCCAGCAGCTCTGGTGGATTCAACACTGAAGCTTTCTTT
TRBV7-2	once	.	TRBJ2-1	CARTDRTYNEQFF	TGTGCCAGGACTGACAGGACCTACAATGAGCAGTTCTTC
TRBV10-1	.	.	TRBJ2-7	CASSPGRYSYEQYF	TGCGCCAGCAGCCCGGGACGTTACTCCTACGAGCAGTACTTC
TRBV30	.	.	TRBJ1-2	CAWSPGDGYIF	TGTGCCTGGAGTCCCGGGGATGGCTACATCTTC
TRBV3-1/TRBV3-2	.	.	TRBJ1-1	CASSQYPAGTEAFF	TGTGCCAGCAGCCAATACCCGGCAGGCACTGAAGCTTTCTTT
TRBV27	.	.	TRBJ2-7	CASSYLSDGEQYF	TGTGCCAGCAGTTACCTATCAGATGGGGAGCAGTACTTC
TRBV2	.	.	TRBJ1-3	CASSPGASTSGNTIYF	TGTGCCAGCAGCCCCGGGGCATCCACCTCTGGAAACACCATATATTTT
TRBV6-5	.	.	TRBJ2-3	CASRDRLEAQYF	TGTGCCAGCAGAGACAGGTTGGAGGCGCAGTATTTT
TRBV28	.	.	TRBJ1-1	CASSLQGRDTEAFF	TGTGCCAGCAGTCTCCAGGGAAGGGACACTGAAGCTTTCTTT
TRBV6-5	.	.	TRBJ2-3	CASTNPRFGTDTQYF	TGTGCCAGCACCAACCCCCGGTTCGGCACAGATACGCAGTATTTT
TRBV30	.	.	TRBJ2-6	CAWSPDSSGANVLTF	TGTGCCTGGAGTCCGGACTCCTCTGGGGCCAACGTCCTGACTTTC
TRBV10-3	.	.	TRBJ1-2	CAISESSGAWGYTF	TGTGCCATCAGTGAGTCGTCAGGGGCTTGGGGCTATACCTTC
TRBV5-1	few	.	TRBJ1-1	CASIPGSGSWGEAFF	TGCGCCAGCATCCCAGGGTCGGGGTCTTGGGGTGAAGCTTTCTTT
TRBV30	.	.	TRBJ1-1	CAWSGSMFTEAFF	TGTGCCTGGAGTGGAAGTATGTTCACTGAAGCTTTCTTT
TRBV19	.	.	TRBJ1-6	CASRGSGNSPLHF	TGTGCCAGCCGAGGATCGGGTAATTCACCCCTCCACTTT
TRBV6-5	.	TRBD2	TRBJ2-1	CASSRSGGPYNEQFF	TGTGCCAGCAGTCGAAGCGGGGGGCCGTACAATGAGCAGTTCTTC
TRBV5-5	.	TRBD2	TRBJ2-7	CASSMTSGGTYEQYF	TGTGCCAGCAGCATGACTAGCGGGGGGACCTACGAGCAGTACTTC
TRBV29-1	.	.	TRBJ2-1	CSVEKGGGDYNEQFF	TGCAGCGTTGAAAAGGGGGGCGGGGACTACAATGAGCAGTTCTTC
TRBV6-5	.	.	TRBJ1-4	CASSPEGGYEKLFF	TGTGCCAGCAGCCCCGAGGGGGGATATGAAAAACTGTTTTTT
TRBV7-8	.	.	TRBJ2-1	CASSSTPGTYNEQFF	TGTGCCAGCAGCTCTACACCGGGCACCTACAATGAGCAGTTCTTC
TRBV14	.	TRBD2	TRBJ2-3	CASSQEPGLSDTQYF	TGTGCCAGCAGCCAAGAGCCGGGACTATCAGATACGCAGTATTTT
TRBV6-5	.	.	TRBJ1-2	CASSYVRTYGYTF	TGTGCCAGCAGTTACGTACGGACCTATGGCTACACCTTC
TRBV9	once	.	TRBJ2-1	CASSPKTRRSYNEQFF	TGTGCCAGCAGCCCAAAGACAAGGAGGTCCTACAATGAGCAGTTCTTC
TRBV4-3	few	.	TRBJ1-1	CASSQGTRDTEAFF	TGCGCCAGCAGCCAAGGGACCAGGGACACTGAAGCTTTCTTT
TRBV19	.	TRBD1	TRBJ2-3	CASSKGQGTDTQYF	TGTGCCAGTAGTAAGGGACAGGGCACAGATACGCAGTATTTT
TRBV9	.	.	TRBJ2-1	CASSAGQTKFF	TGTGCCAGCAGCGCCGGACAGACCAAGTTCTTC
TRBV10-3	.	.	TRBJ1-1	CAISESSPGGGSEAFF	TGTGCCATCAGTGAGTCGAGTCCCGGTGGGGGATCAGAAGCTTTCTTT
TRBV7-2	.	TRBD2	TRBJ2-1	CASSLEAGGYNEQFF	TGTGCCAGCAGCTTAGAAGCGGGGGGGTACAATGAGCAGTTCTTC
TRBV5-5	.	.	TRBJ1-5	CASSTGVTAHQPQHF	TGTGCCAGCAGCACGGGAGTTACAGCTCATCAGCCCCAGCATTTT
TRBV5-6	.	TRBD1	TRBJ1-2	CASSLVQGEYTF	TGTGCCAGCAGCTTGGTACAGGGGGAATACACCTTC